A selection of T cell receptor beta chains follows, all from one sample in a study of control samples from healthy donors and cancer patients. This table comes from immunoSEQ multiplex PCR, and its TCRdb copy is limited to in-frame clones, with some not included. The table records 150,000 or so clones, roughly 94% of them present only once. The sequenced material came from blood. Every receptor here comes from a man aged 40-49 years in good health. CDR3s include the opening cysteine and the closing phenylalanine or tryptophan. D genes are given only for firm matches. Clone size is stated in some rows and not others, as once, few, many or a class when expanded.

D gene	V gene	clone size	J gene	CDR3 length	CDR3 protein	CDR3 DNA
-	TRBV27	-	TRBJ1-6	14	CASSFSGVNSPLHF	TGTGCCAGCAGTTTTTCCGGGGTGAATTCACCCCTCCACTTT
-	TRBV21-1	-	TRBJ2-7	12	CASSRGGYEQYF	TGTGCCAGCAGCAGGGGGGGCTACGAGCAGTACTTC
-	TRBV19	-	TRBJ1-1	14	CASSIGGLNTEAFF	TGTGCCAGTAGTATTGGGGGGCTGAACACTGAAGCTTTCTTT
TRBD1	TRBV27	-	TRBJ1-5	15	CASSDRDRGNQPQHF	TGTGCCAGCAGTGACCGGGACAGGGGAAATCAGCCCCAGCATTTT
-	TRBV14	-	TRBJ1-4	15	CASSQVTGYGEKLFF	TGTGCCAGCAGCCAAGTCACAGGGTATGGAGAAAAACTGTTTTTT
-	TRBV27	-	TRBJ2-2	14	CASSPYTGTGELFF	TGTGCCAGCAGCCCGTATACCGGGACAGGGGAGCTGTTTTTT
TRBD1	TRBV5-1	-	TRBJ1-2	14	CASSLATGGQGYTF	TGCGCCAGCAGCTTGGCCACAGGGGGTCAAGGCTACACCTTC
-	TRBV11-2	-	TRBJ1-1	13	CASSLDLRVGAFF	TGTGCCAGCAGCTTAGATCTCAGGGTAGGAGCTTTCTTT
-	TRBV5-4	-	TRBJ2-1	14	CASSWDIAGNEQFF	TGTGCCAGCAGCTGGGACATCGCGGGGAATGAGCAGTTCTTC
TRBD1	TRBV5-1	-	TRBJ1-5	14	CASSFTGGAQPQHF	TGCGCCAGCAGCTTTACAGGGGGCGCACAGCCCCAGCATTTT
TRBD1	TRBV7-2	once	TRBJ1-2	16	CASSLDGTGGYYGYTF	TGTGCCAGCAGCTTGGATGGAACAGGGGGGTACTATGGCTACACCTTC
TRBD1	TRBV7-9	-	TRBJ2-1	16	CASSLDRGVSYNEQFF	TGTGCCAGCAGCTTAGACAGGGGCGTCTCCTACAATGAGCAGTTCTTC
-	TRBV11-3	-	TRBJ2-7	13	CASSFTHSSEQYF	TGTGCCAGCAGTTTCACACACTCCTCCGAGCAGTACTTC
-	TRBV9	-	TRBJ1-1	17	CASSPPPWGGFGTEAFF	TGTGCCAGCAGCCCGCCCCCTTGGGGAGGATTCGGCACTGAAGCTTTCTTT
TRBD1	TRBV6-5	-	TRBJ1-2	15	CASSSLAGTAGGYTF	TGTGCCAGCAGTTCCCTGGCGGGGACAGCAGGTGGCTACACCTTC
-	TRBV4-1	-	TRBJ2-7	16	CASSHSRSTGAGEQYF	TGCGCCAGCAGCCATTCCCGTTCGACGGGGGCGGGTGAGCAGTACTTC
TRBD1	TRBV27	few	TRBJ2-2	14	CASTRGLGTGELFF	TGTGCCAGCACCAGGGGGCTCGGCACCGGGGAGCTGTTTTTT
-	TRBV13	-	TRBJ1-6	16	CASSFQGSSYNSPLHF	TGTGCCAGCAGCTTCCAGGGGAGCTCCTATAATTCACCCCTCCACTTT
-	TRBV21-1	-	TRBJ1-5	18	CASSKEGQGAMSNQPQHF	TGTGCCAGCAGCAAAGAGGGGCAGGGGGCGATGAGCAATCAGCCCCAGCATTTT
-	TRBV3-1/TRBV3-2	-	TRBJ1-3	15	CASSLLAGSGNTIYF	TGTGCCAGCAGCCTCCTAGCAGGCTCTGGAAACACCATATATTTT
-	TRBV6-5	-	TRBJ1-2	14	CASGRGQGTGGYTF	TGTGCCAGCGGACGAGGTCAGGGGACCGGCGGCTACACCTTC
TRBD1	TRBV5-1	-	TRBJ2-1	16	CASSAEQGAIYNEQFF	TGCGCCAGCAGCGCAGAGCAGGGGGCTATCTACAATGAGCAGTTCTTC
TRBD2	TRBV7-8	-	TRBJ2-1	15	CASRLAGGSYNEQFF	TGTGCCAGCAGATTAGCGGGGGGCTCCTACAATGAGCAGTTCTTC
-	TRBV12-3/TRBV12-4	once	TRBJ1-2	13	CASSFSGGRGYTF	TGTGCCAGCAGTTTTTCCGGGGGACGCGGCTACACCTTC
-	TRBV11-3	-	TRBJ2-5	13	CASSLDRGKTQYF	TGTGCCAGCAGCTTAGATCGGGGAAAGACCCAGTACTTC
-	TRBV4-3	-	TRBJ1-2	15	CASSRRRDGGRGSAF	TGCGCCAGCAGCCGTCGGAGGGATGGAGGTCGGGGATCGGCCTTC
-	TRBV4-3	-	TRBJ1-2	14	CASSPKGGNYGYTF	TGCGCCAGCAGCCCCAAGGGGGGGAACTATGGCTACACCTTC
TRBD1	TRBV4-1	-	TRBJ1-1	13	CASSLQGSAEAFF	TGCGCCAGCAGTCTACAGGGGAGCGCTGAAGCTTTCTTT
-	TRBV24-1	-	TRBJ1-2	12	CATGTISGGYTF	TGTGCCACCGGGACAATATCGGGAGGCTACACCTTC
-	TRBV6-2/TRBV6-3	-	TRBJ1-5	17	CASSYGPGRYSNQPQHF	TGTGCCAGCAGTTATGGCCCTGGGAGGTATAGCAATCAGCCCCAGCATTTT
-	TRBV12-3/TRBV12-4	-	TRBJ1-1	13	CASRYRGNTEAFF	TGTGCCAGCAGGTACCGGGGGAACACTGAAGCTTTCTTT
-	TRBV28	-	TRBJ2-1	15	CASSPYSTGFVPQFF	TGTGCCAGCAGTCCCTATTCGACAGGCTTTGTCCCTCAGTTCTTC
TRBD1	TRBV30	-	TRBJ1-6	15	CAWTQLTGGNSPLHF	TGTGCCTGGACCCAGCTAACAGGGGGTAATTCACCCCTCCACTTT
-	TRBV14	-	TRBJ1-1	14	CASSPGLEDTEAFF	TGTGCCAGCAGCCCCGGGTTGGAGGACACTGAAGCTTTCTTT
-	TRBV28	-	TRBJ2-3	16	CASSSTTGPSTDTQYF	TGTGCCAGCAGTTCCACGACAGGACCCAGCACAGATACGCAGTATTTT
-	TRBV7-8	-	TRBJ1-6	14	CASSLGGVNSPLHF	TGTGCCAGCAGCTTAGGGGGGGTTAATTCACCCCTCCACTTT
-	TRBV19	-	TRBJ2-1	15	CASSHAGEVWGEQFF	TGTGCCAGTAGTCACGCAGGGGAGGTCTGGGGTGAGCAGTTCTTC
-	TRBV2	-	TRBJ1-1	13	CASSPQGNTEAFF	TGTGCCAGCAGTCCTCAAGGGAACACTGAAGCTTTCTTT
-	TRBV5-1	once	TRBJ2-7	13	CASSLGPAYEQYF	TGCGCCAGCAGCTTAGGACCGGCCTACGAGCAGTACTTC
TRBD1	TRBV6-5	-	TRBJ1-2	15	CASSHYSGTGSGYTF	TGTGCCAGCAGCCATTATTCCGGGACAGGGAGCGGCTACACCTTC